This TCR beta chain originates from a study of T cells in Graves' hyperthyroidism and ophthalmopathy. Patients were excluded for uncontrolled infection, other autoimmune disease, pregnancy or lactation. Per germline, CDR1 LGHNA and CDR2 YSLEER. The CDR3 is 16 residues long. On this clonotype itself: An end of the junction does not agree with germline; a read error may underlie this.

TCR beta CDR3 region amplification was performed from RNA transcripts. When the TCR CDR3 underwent first-round RT-PCR, the HTBI primer set was used. MiXCR, run by TCRdb on the multiplex PCR reads, gives a single entry per CDR3 protein. The table has nearly 750,000 distinct CDR3 sequences, approximately 36% seen once; the top ten hold around 30%. Sequencing used blood. The rearrangement joins TRBV4-3 to TRBJ2-5; 10 nucleotides agree with TRBD2. The receptor was derived from a woman aged 35 to 49 with Graves' hyperthyroidism. CDR3: CASSQDALAGKESQYF. The CDR3 DNA reads TGCGCCAGCAGCCAAGATGCACTAGCGGGGAAAGAGTCCCAGTACTTC.